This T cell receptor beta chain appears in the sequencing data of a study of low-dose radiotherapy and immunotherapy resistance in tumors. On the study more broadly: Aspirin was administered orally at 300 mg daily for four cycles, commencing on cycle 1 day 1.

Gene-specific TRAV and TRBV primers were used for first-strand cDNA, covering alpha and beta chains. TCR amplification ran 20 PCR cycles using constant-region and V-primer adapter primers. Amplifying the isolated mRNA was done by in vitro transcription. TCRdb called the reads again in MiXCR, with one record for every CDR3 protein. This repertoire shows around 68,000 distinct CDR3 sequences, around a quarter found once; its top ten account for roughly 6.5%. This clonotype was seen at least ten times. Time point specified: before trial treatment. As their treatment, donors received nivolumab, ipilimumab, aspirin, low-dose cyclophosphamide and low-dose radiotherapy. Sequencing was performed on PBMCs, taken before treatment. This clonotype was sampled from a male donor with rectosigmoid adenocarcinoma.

CDR3 sequence reads: CAAGDRGSYEQYF. The DNA of the CDR3 is TGTGCCGCAGGGGACAGGGGGTCCTACGAGCAGTACTTC. This chain connects TRBV19 to TRBJ2-7; the match to TRBD1 covers 11 bases. CDR1 and CDR2 from the germline V gene are LNHDA and SQIVND (reference sequence). This CDR3 has 13 amino acids. Trimming at V came to 11 bases and at J to 1 base, leaving 4 bases not matched to a gene.